A selection of T cell receptor beta chains follows, all from one sample in a study of T cells and copy number aberrations in small-cell lung cancer. The protocol was immunoSEQ multiplex PCR, while the TCRdb copy is restricted to in-frame clones and leaves out a portion. This sample has around 6,100 clones; 76% occur once, and the top ten carry roughly 9.9%. Sequenced: normal tissue next to the tumor. Source of these receptors: an older woman with small cell lung cancer. Some clones in this sample may be carry-over from other donors' samples. The CDR3 runs from the conserved cysteine through the conserved F or W. Fields, in order: V gene, clone size, J gene, D gene, CDR3 DNA, CDR3 protein. The D gene is left open where the match is weak. Some rows mark clone size as missing; the rest say once, few, many or name a class of expanded clone.

V: TRBV5-1
size: few
J: TRBJ2-1
D: TRBD1
DNA: TGCGCCAGCAGCTTGGCTGGACAGGGTGTTCAAAATGAGCAGTTCTTC
CDR3: CASSLAGQGVQNEQFF

V: TRBV6-1
size: -
J: TRBJ2-2
D: -
DNA: TGTGCCAGCAGGCGCGGGGCTTTGAACACCGGGGAGCTGTTTTTT
CDR3: CASRRGALNTGELFF

V: TRBV6-1
size: -
J: TRBJ2-7
D: -
DNA: TGTGCCAGCATGTTCTCGGGGGCGACCTACGAGCAGTACTTC
CDR3: CASMFSGATYEQYF

V: TRBV12-2
size: -
J: TRBJ2-1
D: -
DNA: TGTGCAAGTCGCCCCCCGAGCTGCGACCGCGGGCATGAGCAGTTCTTC
CDR3: CASRPPSCDRGHEQFF

V: TRBV7-9
size: few
J: TRBJ2-1
D: TRBD2
DNA: TGTGCCAGCAGCTTTGCTAGCGGATACAATGAGCAGTTCTTC
CDR3: CASSFASGYNEQFF

V: TRBV6-6
size: -
J: TRBJ1-1
D: -
DNA: TGTGCCAGCAGTTACCCAGGGCTGACTGAAGCTTTCTTT
CDR3: CASSYPGLTEAFF

V: TRBV5-1
size: -
J: TRBJ2-1
D: -
DNA: TGCGCCAGCAGCCATACGGAGAATGAGCAGTTCTTC
CDR3: CASSHTENEQFF

V: TRBV11-1
size: -
J: TRBJ2-3
D: TRBD1
DNA: TGTGCCAGCAGCCCAGGGCGGACAGGGATGACAGATACGCAGTATTTT
CDR3: CASSPGRTGMTDTQYF

V: TRBV4-2
size: -
J: TRBJ2-3
D: TRBD2
DNA: TGTGCCAGCAGCCATGAAGCGGGAGGCCTCACAGATACGCAGTATTTT
CDR3: CASSHEAGGLTDTQYF

V: TRBV7-9
size: -
J: TRBJ2-5
D: -
DNA: TGTGCCAGCAGCAACGGCATCGGGACCCAGTACTTC
CDR3: CASSNGIGTQYF

V: TRBV6-5
size: -
J: TRBJ2-3
D: TRBD2
DNA: TGTGCCAGCAGTTGGACTAGCGGGAGATTAGATACGCAGTATTTT
CDR3: CASSWTSGRLDTQYF

V: TRBV29-1
size: few
J: TRBJ2-3
D: -
DNA: TGCAGCGTTGTCCCACAGGAACAGAGAATCACAGATACGCAGTATTTT
CDR3: CSVVPQEQRITDTQYF

V: TRBV14
size: -
J: TRBJ2-3
D: TRBD2
DNA: TGTGCCAGCAGCCTTTCTAGCGGGATAAACACAGATACGCAGTATTTT
CDR3: CASSLSSGINTDTQYF

V: TRBV5-4
size: -
J: TRBJ2-2
D: -
DNA: TGTGCCAGCAGCCCCCGGGGGCCGCACACCGGGGAGCTGTTTTTT
CDR3: CASSPRGPHTGELFF

V: TRBV19
size: -
J: TRBJ1-4
D: -
DNA: TGTGCCAGTAGTAAAAATACTAATGAAAAACTGTTTTTT
CDR3: CASSKNTNEKLFF

V: TRBV16
size: -
J: TRBJ2-7
D: TRBD2
DNA: TGTGCCAGCAGCCGAATTAGCGGGAGTATCCACGAGCAGTACTTC
CDR3: CASSRISGSIHEQYF

V: TRBV5-1
size: -
J: TRBJ2-5
D: -
DNA: TGCGCCAGCAGCTTGGGACTAGGGGGCGAAGAGACCCAGTACTTC
CDR3: CASSLGLGGEETQYF

V: TRBV2
size: -
J: TRBJ1-1
D: -
DNA: TGTGCCAGCAGTGAGAGGGGCAGGGTGAACACTGAAGCTTTCTTT
CDR3: CASSERGRVNTEAFF

V: TRBV30
size: -
J: TRBJ2-3
D: TRBD2
DNA: TGTGCCTGGTCCTTCGGACTAGCGGGAGCAGATACGCAGTATTTT
CDR3: CAWSFGLAGADTQYF

V: TRBV2
size: -
J: TRBJ2-7
D: TRBD1
DNA: TGTGCCAGCAGGACAGGGGTCCCCTACGAGCAGTACTTC
CDR3: CASRTGVPYEQYF

V: TRBV7-3
size: -
J: TRBJ2-3
D: -
DNA: TGTGCCAGCAGTCGTATAAAAAATGGGAGGCGCACAGATACGCAGTATTTT
CDR3: CASSRIKNGRRTDTQYF

V: TRBV29-1
size: once
J: TRBJ2-1
D: -
DNA: TGCAGCGTTGGCCCCATGAGAAATGAGCAGTTCTTC
CDR3: CSVGPMRNEQFF

V: TRBV4-1
size: -
J: TRBJ1-4
D: -
DNA: TGCGCCAGCAGCCTAACTCAGGATGAAAAACTGTTTTTT
CDR3: CASSLTQDEKLFF

V: TRBV5-1
size: -
J: TRBJ2-1
D: -
DNA: TGCGCCAGCAGCGGACGCTCAGGGGACAATGAGCAGTTCTTC
CDR3: CASSGRSGDNEQFF

V: TRBV29-1
size: -
J: TRBJ2-5
D: TRBD1
DNA: TGCAGCGTTGACGGGCAGGGGGTGACTGAGACCCAGTACTTC
CDR3: CSVDGQGVTETQYF

V: TRBV28
size: -
J: TRBJ1-2
D: -
DNA: TGTGCCAGCAGCTTACACCGGCTGAGGGGCTACACCTTC
CDR3: CASSLHRLRGYTF

V: TRBV29-1
size: -
J: TRBJ1-2
D: -
DNA: TGCAGCGACGTGACAGGTTCTGGCTACACCTTC
CDR3: CSDVTGSGYTF

V: TRBV11-3
size: -
J: TRBJ1-2
D: -
DNA: TGTGCCAGCGGACAAGAACACCCAGGGAGTGGCTACACCTTC
CDR3: CASGQEHPGSGYTF

V: TRBV9
size: few
J: TRBJ2-7
D: -
DNA: TGTGCCAGCAGCGTAGGGGGGGGCACAACCTACGAGCAGTACTTC
CDR3: CASSVGGGTTYEQYF

V: TRBV5-6
size: medium-sized
J: TRBJ2-2
D: TRBD1
DNA: TGTGCCAGCAGCTGGACAGGGGGGATCACCGGGGAGCTGTTTTTT
CDR3: CASSWTGGITGELFF

V: TRBV5-1
size: -
J: TRBJ1-1
D: -
DNA: TGCGCCAGCAGCTTGGCACCAGCGAACACTGAAGCTTTCTTT
CDR3: CASSLAPANTEAFF